A single T cell receptor (beta chain) is shown here with its context. This entry comes from a study of blood T cell repertoires in COVID-19. Study-wide context: The cDNA or gDNA used as material had been derived from T cells, B-cell-depleted T cells, or PBMCs.

Here immunoSEQ multiplex PCR was the method, and the copy in TCRdb shows in-frame clones only, minus some. The sample contains under 150,000 clones, around 89% of which appear only once. Germline values: CDR1 KGHSH, CDR2 LQKENI. There are 16 residues in the CDR3. Trimming took off 0 bases at V and 0 bases at J, with 6 bases between the two ends. The source material was peripheral blood. The chain combines TRBV18 with TRBJ1-6; no definite D call. This sequence originates from a woman between 50 and 59 years old with acute or convalescent COVID-19. CDR3 nucleotide sequence: TGTGCCAGCTCACCACCAGGGAGCTCCTATAATTCACCCCTCCACTTT. Translation: CASSPPGSSYNSPLHF.